These T cell receptor beta chains were read from a single sample in a study of cytomegalovirus exposure and HLA in healthy donors. Data came from immunoSEQ multiplex PCR; TCRdb stores just in-frame clones and leaves some out. The sample holds roughly 150,000 clones, roughly 80% seen once. Sequencing was carried out using PBMCs. All receptors derive from a man aged 45-60 years in good health and CMV-seropositive. Each CDR3 is given with its conserved first and last residue. D genes are given only for firm matches. Clone size is not always given. Where it is, it says once, few, many or a class for expanded clones.

V gene	J gene	clone size	D gene	CDR3 protein	CDR3 DNA
TRBV19	TRBJ2-4	few	TRBD2	CASSINPAGENIQYF	TGTGCCAGTAGTATCAATCCAGCGGGAGAAAACATTCAGTACTTC
TRBV29-1	TRBJ1-2	few	.	CSVEPGATNYGYTF	TGCAGCGTTGAACCAGGGGCGACTAACTATGGCTACACCTTC
TRBV4-2	TRBJ2-7	once	TRBD2	CASSHELAGGTYRYEQYF	TGTGCCAGCAGCCATGAACTAGCGGGGGGGACCTACCGTTACGAGCAGTACTTC
TRBV30	TRBJ1-2	.	TRBD1	CAWSVTTGTGPGGYTF	TGTGCCTGGAGTGTGACTACCGGGACAGGGCCTGGGGGCTACACCTTC
TRBV14	TRBJ2-3	few	.	CASSQDRSADTQYF	TGTGCCAGCAGCCAAGATCGTAGCGCCGATACGCAGTATTTT
TRBV9	TRBJ1-6	.	.	CASSVATRDIYNSPLHF	TGTGCCAGCAGCGTAGCTACCAGGGACATCTATAATTCACCCCTCCACTTT
TRBV4-2	TRBJ2-3	.	.	CASSQEGGRVLADTQYF	TGTGCCAGCAGCCAAGAGGGGGGGCGCGTCCTCGCAGATACGCAGTATTTT
TRBV5-1	TRBJ1-5	once	TRBD1	CASSLGTGVGQPQHF	TGCGCCAGCAGCTTGGGTACAGGGGTTGGACAGCCCCAGCATTTT
TRBV30	TRBJ1-1	.	.	CAWSVGGLNTEAFF	TGTGCCTGGAGTGTTGGGGGCCTCAACACTGAAGCTTTCTTT
TRBV5-4	TRBJ1-6	.	.	CASSLGWTDNSPLHF	TGTGCCAGCAGCTTGGGCTGGACAGATAATTCACCCCTCCACTTT
TRBV29-1	TRBJ2-7	.	TRBD1	CSACGTGASYEQYF	TGCAGCGCTTGCGGGACAGGAGCCTCCTACGAGCAGTACTTC
TRBV7-9	TRBJ2-3	.	.	CASSQTTDTQYF	TGTGCCAGCAGCCAGACTACAGATACGCAGTATTTT
TRBV5-1	TRBJ2-1	.	.	CASSLRASTAYNEQFF	TGCGCCAGCAGCTTGCGGGCCTCGACAGCGTACAATGAGCAGTTCTTC
TRBV5-8	TRBJ2-7	few	TRBD1	CASSYHRGHSYEQYF	TGTGCCAGCAGCTACCACAGGGGACACTCCTACGAGCAGTACTTC
TRBV6-1	TRBJ1-5	few	TRBD1	CMHRGLGFCQPQHF	TGTATGCACAGGGGCCTCGGATTTTGTCAGCCCCAGCATTTT
TRBV5-4	TRBJ1-1	.	.	CASSLNQFVNTEAFF	TGTGCCAGCAGCTTGAATCAGTTCGTGAACACTGAAGCTTTCTTT
TRBV5-1	TRBJ2-5	.	TRBD2	CASSPGTSGETQYF	TGCGCCAGCAGCCCGGGGACTAGCGGAGAGACCCAGTACTTC
TRBV19	TRBJ1-2	.	.	CASSTTGQVKYGYTF	TGTGCCAGTAGTACCACAGGACAAGTAAAATATGGCTACACCTTC